This T cell receptor (beta chain) was recovered during a study of somatic mutations in cytotoxic T cells in rheumatoid arthritis. The CDR3 length is 12 residues. With 3 bases removed from V and 9 bases from J, the gap between germline ends came to 10 bases. The germline gives CDR1 SGHTA, CDR2 FQGNSA. Sequencing was performed with immunoSEQ multiplex PCR; in TCRdb, only in-frame clones are kept and a portion is missing. The sample yields about 10,000 clones, about nine tenths seen once. The V gene is TRBV7-2, the J gene TRBJ2-3; no definite D call. The source is a woman aged 18 to 35 with rheumatoid arthritis. Sequenced sample: CD4+ T cells sorted from blood. The CDR3 DNA reads as TGTGCCAGCAGCTTTAACAGATTAACGCAGTATTTT. It encodes CASSFNRLTQYF.